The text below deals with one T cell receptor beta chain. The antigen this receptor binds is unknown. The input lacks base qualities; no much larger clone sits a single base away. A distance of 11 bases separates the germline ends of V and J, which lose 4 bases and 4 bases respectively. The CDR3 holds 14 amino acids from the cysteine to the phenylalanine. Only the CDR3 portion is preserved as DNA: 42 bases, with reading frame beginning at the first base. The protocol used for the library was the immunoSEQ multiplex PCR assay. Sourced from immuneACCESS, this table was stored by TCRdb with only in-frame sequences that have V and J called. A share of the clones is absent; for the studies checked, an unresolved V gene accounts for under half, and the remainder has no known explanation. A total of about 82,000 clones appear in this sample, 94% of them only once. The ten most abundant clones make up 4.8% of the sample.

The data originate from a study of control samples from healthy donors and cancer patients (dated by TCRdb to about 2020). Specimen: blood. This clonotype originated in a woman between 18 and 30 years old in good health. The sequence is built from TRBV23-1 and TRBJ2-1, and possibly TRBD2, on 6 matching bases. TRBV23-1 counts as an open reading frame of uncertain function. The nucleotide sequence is TGCGCCAGCAGTCTGGCGGGGCCATACAATGAGCAGTTCTTC. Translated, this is CASSLAGPYNEQFF.